The rows below give T cell receptor beta chains drawn from one sample of a study of OX40 agonist ivuxolimab in advanced cancers. Data came from immunoSEQ multiplex PCR; TCRdb stores just in-frame clones and leaves some out. The sample lists around 34,000 clones, roughly 90% occurring once. The sample was CD4+ or CD8+ T cells sorted from blood, taken in a trial of the OX40 agonist ivuxolimab. Receptors originate from an adult with an advanced solid tumor such as melanoma, head and neck, liver or kidney cancer. The CDR3 runs from the conserved cysteine through the conserved F or W. A D gene is named only where the DNA matches it firmly. Size tells how often a clone was seen (once, few, many) or the class of an expanded clone, and some rows leave it out.

>TRBJ2-7|.|TRBV11-1|.
TGTGCCAGCAGCCGAAGAAACAGGGTCTACGAGCAGTACTTC
CASSRRNRVYEQYF
>TRBJ2-7|.|TRBV7-9|.
TGTGCCAGCAGTAATTGGGAGTCCTACGAGCAGTACTTC
CASSNWESYEQYF
>TRBJ2-7|.|TRBV27|TRBD2
TGTGCCAGCAGTACCCGGACTAGCGGGACGGGCGAGCAGTACTTC
CASSTRTSGTGEQYF
>TRBJ2-2|.|TRBV9|TRBD1
TGTGCCAGCAGCGGGACCGGGACAGGGTCTGTGGGGGAGCTGTTTTTT
CASSGTGTGSVGELFF
>TRBJ1-5|.|TRBV6-5|TRBD1
TGTGCCAGCGGTAACAGGGGAATTCAGCCCCAGCATTTT
CASGNRGIQPQHF
>TRBJ1-5|.|TRBV15|.
TGTGCCACCAGCAGAGATAGGACGGTTAGCAATCAGCCCCAGCATTTT
CATSRDRTVSNQPQHF
>TRBJ1-1|.|TRBV11-1|.
TGTGCCAGCAGCTTAGGGGGTTCTCCTGAAGCTTTCTTT
CASSLGGSPEAFF
>TRBJ1-5|once|TRBV19|TRBD1
TGTGCCAGTAGTTCTAGGACAGGGACGCGCCAGCCCCAGCATTTT
CASSSRTGTRQPQHF
>TRBJ2-3|once|TRBV11-2|TRBD1
TGTGCCAGCAGCTTAGGAGGGATGGGACAGGGTTTT
CASSLGGMGQGF
>TRBJ1-4|.|TRBV28|TRBD1
TGTGCCAGCAGTTTATCACGGCAGGGGGTTGGGGGTAATGAAAAACTGTTTTTT
CASSLSRQGVGGNEKLFF
>TRBJ2-1|few|TRBV7-2|TRBD2
TGTGCCAGCAGCTTAAAGGGGACTAGCGGGCTTAATGAGCAGTTCTTC
CASSLKGTSGLNEQFF
>TRBJ2-3|.|TRBV7-2|.
TGTGCCAGCAGCCCGACAGATACGCAGTATTTT
CASSPTDTQYF
>TRBJ1-1|.|TRBV7-9|.
TGTGCCAGCAGCTTTTTGGAGGGCGGCACTGAAGCTTTCTTT
CASSFLEGGTEAFF
>TRBJ2-1|.|TRBV6-4|.
TGTGCCAGCAGTGACTCCGCGGCCACCTACAATGAGCAGTTCTTC
CASSDSAATYNEQFF
>TRBJ2-7|.|TRBV7-3|TRBD2
TGTGCCAGCAGCGTTAGCGGGATCGCCTACGAGCAGTACTTC
CASSVSGIAYEQYF
>TRBJ2-1|.|TRBV19|TRBD2
TGTGCCAGTAGTATCCAAGCGGGAGTGTACAATGAGCAGTTCTTC
CASSIQAGVYNEQFF
>TRBJ1-1|.|TRBV19|.
TGTGCCAGTAGTATCGGAGGACCTGAAGCTTTCTTT
CASSIGGPEAFF
>TRBJ2-5|.|TRBV5-6|.
TGTGCCAGCCGGGGGACACCGGGGGAGACCCAGTACTTC
CASRGTPGETQYF
>TRBJ1-1|.|TRBV6-5|.
TGTGCCAGCAGTTACTCTACAGTACCTAACACTGAAGCTTTCTTT
CASSYSTVPNTEAFF
>TRBJ1-1|.|TRBV12-5|.
TGTGCTAGTGCCCCGCCCGAGACACCAAACACTGAAGCTTTCTTT
CASAPPETPNTEAFF
>TRBJ2-7|.|TRBV27|.
TGTGCCAGCAGTTTACGCGGGGCTCCTATCTACGAGCAGTACTTC
CASSLRGAPIYEQYF
>TRBJ2-7|.|TRBV30|.
TGTGCCTGGACGGTTACCAGCGGGGAGCAGTACTTC
CAWTVTSGEQYF
>TRBJ1-2|.|TRBV7-8|.
TGTGCCAGCAGCCTATCAAACCAGGGTCGGGCCTATGGCTACACCTTC
CASSLSNQGRAYGYTF
>TRBJ2-7|.|TRBV9|.
TGTGCCAGCAGCGTAGTAGGGGACTCAGCCTACGAGCAGTACTTC
CASSVVGDSAYEQYF
>TRBJ1-1|.|TRBV13|TRBD1
TGTGCCAGCAGCCCCCTGGGGACAGGCGATCAGGCTTTCTTT
CASSPLGTGDQAFF
>TRBJ2-2|.|TRBV6-5|.
TGTGCCAGCAGTTACTCCGCAGGCCTGGCGAGCGGGGAGCTGTTTTTT
CASSYSAGLASGELFF
>TRBJ2-7|.|TRBV7-2|TRBD2
TGTGCCAGCAGCTCGGCGGGAGCCTACGAGCAGTACTTC
CASSSAGAYEQYF
>TRBJ2-1|once|TRBV18|.
TGTGCCAGCTCACCCCTGAATTCTGGCGATGAGCAGTTCTTC
CASSPLNSGDEQFF
>TRBJ2-7|.|TRBV5-6|.
TGTGCCAGCAGCTCGAGCCACTACGAGCAGTACTTC
CASSSSHYEQYF
>TRBJ2-7|.|TRBV19|TRBD2
TGTGCCAGTAGTGCCGGGACTAGTCCCTACGAGCAGTACTTC
CASSAGTSPYEQYF
>TRBJ2-2|.|TRBV27|.
TGTGCCAGCAGACTCGACACCGGGGAGCTGTTTTTT
CASRLDTGELFF
>TRBJ2-3|.|TRBV6-5|.
TGTGCCAGCAGTTGGAGGGCGAGCACAGATACGCAGTATTTT
CASSWRASTDTQYF
>TRBJ1-5|.|TRBV19|.
TGTGCCAGTAGTATAACGGGTTATAGCAATCAGCCCCAGCATTTT
CASSITGYSNQPQHF
>TRBJ2-1|once|TRBV7-3|.
TGTGCCAGCAGCCCGGCTGGGCCGGGTGAGCAGTTCTTC
CASSPAGPGEQFF
>TRBJ2-1|once|TRBV11-2|.
TGTGCCAGCAGCTGGGGCCTCATAGGAAATGAGCAGTTCTTC
CASSWGLIGNEQFF
>TRBJ2-1|few|TRBV9|TRBD2
TGTGCCAGCAGCGAAGCGGGAGTATCCAATGAGCAGTTCTTC
CASSEAGVSNEQFF
>TRBJ1-2|.|TRBV7-9|.
TGTGCCAGCAGCTCCTCAGGGGAATCCTATGGCTACACCTTC
CASSSSGESYGYTF
>TRBJ2-7|.|TRBV19|.
TGTGCCAGTAGCTGGACAGTGCTTTACGAGCAGTACTTC
CASSWTVLYEQYF
>TRBJ2-2|.|TRBV5-2|.
TGTGCCAGCAGCTTAGGGGGACAGGGGAACACCGGGGAGCTGTTTTTT
CASSLGGQGNTGELFF
>TRBJ2-6|once|TRBV6-5|.
TGTGCCAGCAAGTCAGGGGCCGGGGCCAACGTCCTGACTTTC
CASKSGAGANVLTF
>TRBJ2-7|once|TRBV19|.
TGTGCCAGTAGTATAGTTGGGGTCTCCTACGAGCAGTACTTC
CASSIVGVSYEQYF
>TRBJ1-5|.|TRBV7-3|.
TGTGCCAGCAGCTATCTTGATCAGCCCCAGCATTTT
CASSYLDQPQHF
>TRBJ2-2|.|TRBV29-1|.
TGCAGCGTTGATCCGGGGCGCAGAGGGACCGGGGAGCTGTTTTTT
CSVDPGRRGTGELFF
>TRBJ1-5|.|TRBV27|.
TGTGCCAGCAGTCCTACCGTGGGGGGTGGCTATCAGCCCCAGCATTTT
CASSPTVGGGYQPQHF
>TRBJ2-7|.|TRBV27|TRBD2
TGTGCCAGCAGTTTCGCAGCGGGAGCTTACGAGCAGTACTTC
CASSFAAGAYEQYF
>TRBJ1-1|once|TRBV10-3|.
TGTGCCATCGGGCCAGGGAACACTGAAGCTTTCTTT
CAIGPGNTEAFF
>TRBJ2-7|.|TRBV6-1|TRBD2
TGTGCCAGCAGTCGGACTAGCGGCATCTACGAGCAGTACTTC
CASSRTSGIYEQYF